Listed below are T cell receptor beta chains from one sample, sequenced in a study of blood T cell repertoires in COVID-19. Clones were sequenced by immunoSEQ multiplex PCR, and TCRdb holds only the in-frame ones, with some missing. Of just over 150,000 clones listed, over 80% were seen once; the top ten hold 4.5% to 5.5%. The sequenced sample consisted of peripheral blood. Every receptor here comes from a woman between 45 and 60 years old with acute or convalescent COVID-19. Both conserved end residues are part of each CDR3. The D gene is left open where the match is weak. Clone size appears in some rows only: once, few, many, or a class for an expanded clone.

>TRBV11-1|.|.|TRBJ1-4
CASSLRTAEKLFF
TGTGCCAGCAGCTTAAGGACAGCCGAAAAACTGTTTTTT
>TRBV4-1|.|.|TRBJ1-1
CASSQAGTEAFF
TGCGCCAGCAGCCAAGCCGGGACTGAAGCTTTCTTT
>TRBV2|few|.|TRBJ1-2
CASSESAYGYTF
TGTGCCAGCAGTGAAAGCGCATATGGCTACACCTTC
>TRBV2|.|TRBD2|TRBJ2-3
CASSGGLAGYTDTQYF
TGTGCCAGCAGTGGGGGACTAGCGGGGTACACAGATACGCAGTATTTT
>TRBV21-1|.|.|TRBJ2-5
CASSWTVQETQYF
TGTGCCAGCAGTTGGACAGTCCAAGAGACCCAGTACTTC
>TRBV6-1|.|.|TRBJ1-1
CASSEGGGNTEAFF
TGTGCCAGCAGTGAAGGGGGGGGGAACACTGAAGCTTTCTTT
>TRBV12-3/TRBV12-4|few|.|TRBJ1-1
CASSYRGGTEAFF
TGTGCCAGCAGTTACCGGGGAGGCACTGAAGCTTTCTTT
>TRBV12-5|.|.|TRBJ2-1
CASGYGNEQFF
TGTGCTAGTGGTTACGGGAATGAGCAGTTCTTC
>TRBV11-2|.|TRBD2|TRBJ2-1
CASSLVASGGAFQNEQFF
TGTGCCAGCAGCTTAGTGGCTAGCGGGGGGGCCTTTCAAAATGAGCAGTTCTTC
>TRBV6-5|.|.|TRBJ2-7
CATIYNTGSEQYF
TGTGCCACCATCTATAATACAGGGTCCGAGCAGTACTTC
>TRBV7-2|.|TRBD2|TRBJ2-1
CASRLAGVADEQFF
TGTGCCAGCAGGTTAGCGGGAGTGGCGGATGAGCAGTTCTTC
>TRBV28|.|.|TRBJ2-7
CASSKPSRRGYEQYF
TGTGCCAGCAGTAAACCAAGCAGGAGGGGCTACGAGCAGTACTTC
>TRBV11-2|.|.|TRBJ1-5
CASSLGGGATQPQHF
TGTGCCAGCAGCTTAGGAGGAGGCGCAACTCAGCCCCAGCATTTT
>TRBV9|.|TRBD1|TRBJ2-3
CASSRGQGEDTQYF
TGTGCCAGCAGCAGGGGACAGGGAGAAGATACGCAGTATTTT
>TRBV7-2|.|.|TRBJ2-4
CASSLDGRVDIQYF
TGTGCCAGCAGCTTAGATGGCAGGGTGGACATTCAGTACTTC
>TRBV18|.|.|TRBJ1-1
CASSPRNPGWGDTEAFF
TGTGCCAGCTCACCACGGAACCCCGGATGGGGCGACACTGAAGCTTTCTTT
>TRBV27|.|TRBD1|TRBJ1-2
CASSWDGTGTGGYTF
TGTGCCAGCAGTTGGGATGGGACAGGGACGGGAGGCTACACCTTC
>TRBV28|.|TRBD1|TRBJ1-5
CASSYTDRGGGPQHF
TGTGCCAGCAGCTATACTGACAGGGGGGGTGGGCCCCAGCATTTT
>TRBV12-3/TRBV12-4|.|.|TRBJ2-5
CASSLSEETQYF
TGTGCCAGCAGTTTATCTGAAGAGACCCAGTACTTC
>TRBV30|.|TRBD1|TRBJ1-5
CAWGQGAIYSNQPQHF
TGTGCCTGGGGACAGGGGGCGATTTATAGCAATCAGCCCCAGCATTTT
>TRBV7-6|.|TRBD1|TRBJ2-6
CASSQRTGFFGANVLTF
TGTGCCAGCAGCCAACGGACAGGTTTCTTTGGGGCCAACGTCCTGACTTTC
>TRBV11-2|few|.|TRBJ1-3
CASSSTSGNTIYF
TGTGCCAGCAGTTCGACTAGTGGAAACACCATATATTTT
>TRBV5-1|.|TRBD1|TRBJ1-6
CASSLLDRVGSPLHF
TGCGCCAGCAGCCTCTTAGACAGGGTCGGATCACCCCTCCACTTT
>TRBV5-5|once|TRBD1|TRBJ1-1
CASSQQGAMNTEAFF
TGTGCCAGCAGCCAACAGGGGGCCATGAACACTGAAGCTTTCTTT
>TRBV9|.|.|TRBJ2-1
CASSVGGRGSNNEQFF
TGTGCCAGCAGCGTAGGGGGCAGGGGAAGCAACAATGAGCAGTTCTTC
>TRBV9|.|.|TRBJ1-2
CASRGLGGNYGYTF
TGTGCCAGCAGGGGGTTGGGGGGAAACTATGGCTACACCTTC
>TRBV7-3|.|.|TRBJ2-3
CASSLGAADTQYF
TGTGCCAGCAGCTTAGGGGCGGCAGATACGCAGTATTTT
>TRBV10-3|.|.|TRBJ1-2
CAINPGSGGHGYTF
TGTGCCATCAATCCAGGGTCGGGGGGGCATGGCTACACCTTC
>TRBV19|.|TRBD2|TRBJ2-3
CASSTLRRGSGRTDTQYF
TGTGCCAGTAGTACCCTCCGGCGTGGTAGCGGGCGCACAGATACGCAGTATTTT
>TRBV3-1/TRBV3-2|.|TRBD1|TRBJ2-7
CASSFDREYEQYF
TGTGCCAGCAGCTTTGACAGGGAATACGAGCAGTACTTC
>TRBV25-1|.|.|TRBJ1-2
CASSEYGGLHYGYTF
TGTGCCAGCAGTGAATACGGGGGTTTGCACTATGGCTACACCTTC
>TRBV10-3|.|.|TRBJ1-3
CATEPTLSSGNTIYF
TGTGCCACAGAACCCACGCTCAGCTCTGGAAACACCATATATTTT
>TRBV3-1/TRBV3-2|.|TRBD2|TRBJ2-1
CASSPSSSGSYNEQFF
TGTGCCAGCAGCCCTTCCTCCAGCGGGAGCTACAATGAGCAGTTCTTC
>TRBV20-1|.|TRBD1|TRBJ1-5
CSASGHRDRATYSNQPQHF
TGCAGTGCTAGTGGTCACCGGGACAGGGCAACATATAGCAATCAGCCCCAGCATTTT
>TRBV4-1|once|TRBD2|TRBJ2-5
CASSLGTSGIETQYF
TGCGCCAGCAGCCTCGGGACTAGCGGGATAGAGACCCAGTACTTC
>TRBV28|.|TRBD1|TRBJ2-1
CASGLLGQGTYNEQFF
TGTGCCAGCGGGCTCTTAGGACAGGGCACCTACAATGAGCAGTTCTTC
>TRBV7-2|.|.|TRBJ2-2
CASSLQGGGTGELFF
TGTGCCAGCAGCTTACAAGGGGGAGGGACCGGGGAGCTGTTTTTT
>TRBV19|.|.|TRBJ2-3
CASSPFRVRSTDTQYF
TGTGCCAGTAGTCCCTTCCGGGTTCGTAGCACAGATACGCAGTATTTT
>TRBV6-2/TRBV6-3|.|.|TRBJ2-1
CASSYGRYNEQFF
TGTGCCAGCAGTTATGGCCGATACAATGAGCAGTTCTTC
>TRBV6-1|.|.|TRBJ2-2
CASSEGWGYNRRTGELFF
TGTGCCAGCAGTGAAGGTTGGGGCTATAATCGTAGGACCGGGGAGCTGTTTTTT
>TRBV30|.|.|TRBJ1-1
CAWAGQSGSMNTEAFF
TGTGCCTGGGCCGGACAGAGTGGGTCGATGAACACTGAAGCTTTCTTT
>TRBV5-1|.|TRBD2|TRBJ2-7
CASSTELADLEQYF
TGCGCCAGTTCCACCGAACTAGCGGACCTCGAGCAGTACTTC
>TRBV10-1|.|.|TRBJ2-1
CASSEGGGINNEQFF
TGCGCCAGCAGTGAAGGGGGGGGCATTAACAATGAGCAGTTCTTC
>TRBV7-9|.|.|TRBJ2-3
CASSPGGGERPTDTQYF
TGTGCCAGCAGCCCAGGAGGGGGGGAGCGCCCCACAGATACGCAGTATTTT
>TRBV24-1|.|.|TRBJ1-1
CATSDGMTVGAEAFF
TGTGCCACCAGTGATGGAATGACAGTCGGTGCTGAAGCTTTCTTT
>TRBV19|.|TRBD1|TRBJ2-1
CATEWGTGGNEQFF
TGTGCCACCGAATGGGGGACAGGGGGCAATGAGCAGTTCTTC
>TRBV15|.|.|TRBJ2-2
CATSTLSTGELFF
TGTGCCACCAGCACCTTATCGACCGGGGAGCTGTTTTTT
>TRBV7-9|.|.|TRBJ2-7
CASSPRSRYEQYF
TGTGCCAGCAGCCCCCGGTCTCGCTACGAGCAGTACTTC
>TRBV6-6|.|TRBD1|TRBJ1-1
CASSPGQGKTEAFF
TGTGCCAGCAGCCCCGGACAGGGTAAAACTGAAGCTTTCTTT
>TRBV10-3|.|TRBD1|TRBJ2-7
CAISERTGVGYEQYF
TGTGCCATCAGTGAACGGACAGGGGTCGGTTACGAGCAGTACTTC
>TRBV7-3|.|TRBD1|TRBJ2-3
CASSLQGGRTDTQYF
TGTGCCAGCAGCTTACAAGGGGGCCGTACAGATACGCAGTATTTT
>TRBV13|.|.|TRBJ1-4
CASSLGLSSNEKLFF
TGTGCCAGCAGCTTAGGCCTAAGTTCTAATGAAAAACTGTTTTTT
>TRBV6-2/TRBV6-3|.|.|TRBJ2-4
CASSYNWGADLNIQYF
TGTGCCAGCAGTTACAATTGGGGAGCGGACTTAAACATTCAGTACTTC
>TRBV3-1/TRBV3-2|.|.|TRBJ1-6
CASSQDLVAGPLHF
TGTGCCAGCAGCCAAGATCTCGTAGCTGGGCCCCTCCACTTT
>TRBV18|.|.|TRBJ2-1
CASSIITESLASSYNEQFF
TGTGCCAGCTCGATAATCACGGAATCGCTAGCGAGCTCCTACAATGAGCAGTTCTTC
>TRBV9|.|.|TRBJ1-6
CASSESAGGSPLHF
TGTGCCAGCAGCGAGTCAGCAGGTGGCTCACCCCTCCACTTT
>TRBV7-2|.|.|TRBJ1-4
CASSLDFTAGTNEKLFF
TGTGCCAGCAGCTTAGATTTTACAGCTGGAACTAATGAAAAACTGTTTTTT
>TRBV3-1/TRBV3-2|.|.|TRBJ2-5
CASSQDRGSRETQYF
TGTGCCAGCAGCCAAGACCGAGGGAGCAGAGAGACCCAGTACTTC
>TRBV10-1|.|.|TRBJ1-1
CASSPEGNTEAFF
TGCGCCAGCAGCCCCGAGGGGAACACTGAAGCTTTCTTT